This T cell receptor beta chain originates from a study of blood T cell repertoires in COVID-19. For the study at large: Collection of acute and convalescent COVID-19 samples took place in the United States, Italy and Spain. Nucleic acid was either cDNA or gDNA, and it came from T cells, B-cell-depleted T cells, or PBMCs.

As processed by the authors: Estimation of nucleated cell counts relied on the amplification of reference gene primers. Libraries were prepared by immunoSEQ multiplex PCR; TCRdb keeps only in-frame clonotypes and omits some of them. D and trimming come from the DNA, and the V and J calls and clone size come from that table. The repertoire consists of some 56,000 clones, with roughly 86% occurring once and the leading ten covering 20% to 25%. Germline values: CDR1 ENHRY, CDR2 SYGVKD. CDR3 length equals 15 residues. V dropped 6 bases and J dropped 0; count of bases not matched to a gene: 5. V usage is TRBV10-3 and J usage is TRBJ2-7, with TRBD1 identical over 10 bases. Specimen: peripheral blood. This sequence was found in an elderly woman with acute or convalescent COVID-19. CDR3 amino acids: CAIRTDRGSSYEQYF. In DNA form, the CDR3 reads TGTGCCATCAGGACGGACAGGGGGAGCTCCTACGAGCAGTACTTC.